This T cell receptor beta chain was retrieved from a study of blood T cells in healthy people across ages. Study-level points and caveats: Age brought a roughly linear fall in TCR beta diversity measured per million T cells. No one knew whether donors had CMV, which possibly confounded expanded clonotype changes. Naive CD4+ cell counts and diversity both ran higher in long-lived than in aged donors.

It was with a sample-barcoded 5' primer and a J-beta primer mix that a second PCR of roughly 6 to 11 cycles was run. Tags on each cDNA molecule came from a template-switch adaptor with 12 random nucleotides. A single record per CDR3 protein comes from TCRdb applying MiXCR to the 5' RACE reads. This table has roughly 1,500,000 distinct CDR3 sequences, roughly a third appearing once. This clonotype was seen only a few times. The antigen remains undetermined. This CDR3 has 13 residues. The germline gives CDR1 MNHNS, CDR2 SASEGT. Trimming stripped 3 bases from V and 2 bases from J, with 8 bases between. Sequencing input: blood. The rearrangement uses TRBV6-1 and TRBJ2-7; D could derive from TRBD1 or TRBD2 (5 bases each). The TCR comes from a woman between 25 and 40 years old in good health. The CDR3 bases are TGTGCCAGCAGTGAGGGGGTAGCCTACGAGCAGTACTTC. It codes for CASSEGVAYEQYF.